This T cell receptor beta chain was profiled in a study of radiotherapy plus CTLA-4 blockade in lung cancer (dated by TCRdb to between 2018 and 2020). As for the study more broadly: Among the enrolled patients, roughly 19% had an objective response, and 31% reached disease control.

The library was produced with the immunoSEQ multiplex PCR assay. TCRdb took over this immuneACCESS table, retaining in-frame rearrangements with V and J assigned. Such tables are incomplete; in checked studies, under half of the missing clones stem from an unresolved V gene, and the remainder is unexplained. For this sample the table gives 45,000 to 75,000 clones, of which over 65% were detected only once. Jointly, the top ten make up approximately 4.3% of the sample. The CDR3 measures 14 amino acids from cysteine to phenylalanine. Just CDR3 DNA is preserved here, 42 bases in frame from base 1. V has 5 bases trimmed and J has 6 bases trimmed; junction bases matching no gene number 5. From the germline V gene (reference sequence), CDR1 is MNHEY and CDR2 is SMNVEV. On this clone itself: The antigen it binds to is not known. It has no much larger one-base neighbor in the sample; base qualities were not kept.

In this study, focal radiation therapy paired with CTLA-4 blockade (ipilimumab) was tested in patients who had chemo-refractory metastatic non-small-cell lung cancer. Overall study outcomes, separate from this receptor: TCR clones derived from tumors expanded in peripheral blood after treatment with radiotherapy and ipilimumab. Increased serum interferon-beta after radiation, together with early dynamic changes in blood T cell clones, were reported to be the strongest predictors of response.

The material sequenced was peripheral blood, taken from a patient treated with radiotherapy plus ipilimumab. This chain joins TRBV27 to TRBJ2-2; TRBD1 lines up with 8 middle nucleotides. This TCR came from a human donor with non-small cell lung cancer who had a partial response to radiotherapy plus ipilimumab. The nucleotide sequence is given as TGTGCCAGCAGTCCAACACAGGGGGCCGGGGAGCTGTTTTTT. This is translated as CASSPTQGAGELFF.